Given below is one T cell receptor beta chain in context. What this receptor recognizes is not known. Per-base quality was not reported, and no clone a single base away is much larger than it. Patient enrollment in ICON started in 2016, and the final patient was enrolled in 2018. In a subcohort of around 77 patients, fresh tumor and matched uninvolved tissue were collected for in-depth immune analyses, with TCR sequencing among those analyses. No cell sorting was done, and TCR sequencing was instead run on DNA isolated from bulk tissue. Sequences MNHEY (CDR1) and SMNVEV (CDR2) are obtained from the germline V gene (reference sequence). The CDR3 numbers 17 residues from cysteine through phenylalanine. Only the CDR3 DNA is retained, 51 bases long and in frame from the first base. The V end loses 5 bases and the J end loses 4 bases, and a stretch of 24 bases separates them. The sample comes from a study of tumor-infiltrating lymphocytes in localized non-small cell lung cancer (dated by TCRdb to the early 2020s). Background for the entire study: Several histologies were represented in the cohort, which also included both smokers and never-smokers as well as patients whose samples were collected after neoadjuvant chemotherapy. From each patient came resected tumor tissue plus uninvolved lung tissue from that same patient, and the uninvolved lung tissue was described as non-adjacent to the tumor. TCR sequencing was one of several integrated assays, alongside flow cytometry, multiplex immunofluorescence, RNA-seq, exome sequencing and proteomics, applied to the same patients. The overall ICON cohort was composed of around 150 surgical patients with localized non-small cell lung cancer whose tumors were resected. The paired tumor versus uninvolved lung comparison of immunoSEQ T-cell fraction included roughly 54 patients. The full study reports these points: The TCR-derived T-cell fraction showed no difference between the flow cytometry-defined immunotypes IM1 (good prognosis) and IM2 (poor prognosis). Tumor T-cell fraction from TCR sequencing was not associated with recurrence-free survival (p = 0.61). Since assay coverage differed from patient to patient depending on how much tissue was available, TCR sequencing was done for only a subset of the cohort. Consistent with immunofluorescence CD3 counts, TCRbeta sequencing supported greater T cell infiltration in tumors than in uninvolved lung tissue. Because different assays used different pieces of the same tissue, technical variation could not be distinguished from intratumor heterogeneity.

The immunoSEQ assay used for TCR sequencing gave the T-cell fraction in both tumor and uninvolved lung tissue. Per the original workflow: To analyze survival, patients were divided into a high T-cell fraction group (upper tertile) and a low T-cell fraction group (lower two tertiles), and the two groups were compared using a log-rank test. Paired tumor versus uninvolved lung differences in T-cell fraction were tested with a signed-rank test. What TCRdb holds here is the immuneACCESS table cut down to in-frame rearrangements. Part of the clones is not present; checked against another copy, under half of the missing clones reflect an unresolved V gene, and the others are unexplained. That table furnishes V, J and clone size, whereas the DNA furnished D and trimming. Within this sample are about 14,000 clones, with around 81% of them counted one time only. The top ten hold roughly 2.7% of the sample.

The clonotype originates from a human donor with non-small cell lung cancer. The sequenced sample was lung tumor tissue. Recombination connected TRBV27 to TRBJ2-7; the D gene assignment is perhaps TRBD1 or TRBD2, with each matching 5 bases. In nucleotide form, the sequence is TGTGCCAGCAGTCGACTCTCGGGACCTTCCTCCGGTTACGAGCAGTACTTC. This encodes CASSRLSGPSSGYEQYF.